This passage covers 26 T cell receptor beta chains from one sample sequenced in a study of T-cell memory formation after mild COVID-19. Each CDR3 protein is one row after TCRdb ran MiXCR on the 5' RACE reads. The repertoire holds about 500,000 distinct CDR3 sequences, with about 20% as singletons. The sample taken for sequencing was PBMCs or a T cell subset sorted from them (not recorded which). Source of these receptors: an adult woman who had mild COVID-19 (a few samples of this study predate the infection). Cell type and time point are not known.

This clonotype came up a few times. The V and J genes are TRBV15 and TRBJ1-2, with a weak D call TRBD1 (5 bases). The germline V gene has CDR1 LNHNV and CDR2 YYDKDF (reference sequence). The CDR3 length is 14 residues. V was shortened by 0 bases and J by 8 bases, with 13 bases between the two germline ends. CDR3 bases: TGTGCCACCAGCAGAGATCGCAGCGGGGGAGGCTACACCTTC. Protein product: CATSRDRSGGGYTF.

This chain links TRBV9 with TRBJ2-1; D remains unclear. The CDR3 length is 12 residues. V gave up 0 bases and J gave up 13 bases, with 11 bases separating them. The germline V gene has CDR1 SGDLS and CDR2 YYNGEE. DNA of the CDR3: TGTGCCAGCAGCGTAGAGGAAAGGTCACAGTTCTTC. This encodes CASSVEERSQFF.

This clonotype was observed a handful of times. J is TRBJ1-1 and V is TRBV2, with D tentatively TRBD1 (6 bases). From germline, CDR1 is SNHLY and CDR2 FYNNEI. The CDR3 is made up of 17 amino acids. Trimming left V 1 base short and J 5 bases short, with 20 bases between. CDR3 nucleotide sequence: TGTGCCAGCAGTGAAGGGACAGCTCCAGGGGTTTGGACTGAAGCTTTCTTT. Its translation is CASSEGTAPGVWTEAFF.

This chain uses TRBV12-3 or TRBV12-4 with TRBJ2-3, with TRBD2 matching over 7 bases. The V and J ends lost 5 bases and 4 bases, in that order; junction bases with no gene match: 9. CDR3 length: 15 amino acids. The CDR3 bases are TGTGCCAGCAGTCCCCGGACTAGTGGCGCAGATACGCAGTATTTT. Translated: CASSPRTSGADTQYF.

The chain employs TRBV20-1 and TRBJ2-1, with TRBD1 matching over 11 bases. The CDR3 is 12 amino acids. CDR1 DFQATT and CDR2 SNEGSKA come from the germline V gene (reference sequence). CDR3 protein: CRAGQGAQEQFF. The CDR3 coding sequence is TGCAGGGCAGGACAGGGGGCTCAAGAGCAGTTCTTC.

This rearrangement joins TRBV6-5 to TRBJ1-1, with D unresolved. Germline values: CDR1 MNHEY, CDR2 SVGAGI. Trimming cost V 6 bases and J 1 base, with 9 bases left between them. The CDR3 sequence is 13 residues long. In DNA form, the CDR3 reads TGTGCCAGCAGACGCTTTAAGAACACTGAAGCTTTCTTT. The encoded protein is CASRRFKNTEAFF.

The chain combines TRBV5-1 with TRBJ1-2; 10 bases align to TRBD1. CDR3 length: 15 amino acids. Germline V gives CDR1 SGHRS, CDR2 YFSETQ. J was trimmed by 4 bases and V by 0 bases; bases with no gene match: 3. The CDR3 DNA follows: TGCGCCAGCAGCTTGGCGGGACAGGGGAGCTATGGCTACACCTTC. As protein: CASSLAGQGSYGYTF.

This clonotype has just a few counts. This chain connects TRBV6-6 to TRBJ2-7, with 10 bases identical to TRBD2. J lost 3 bases, V lost 6 bases, and 5 bases had no gene match. Germline V gives CDR1 MNHNY, CDR2 SVGAGI (reference sequence). This CDR3 has 14 amino acids. CDR3: CASRFSGGGYEQYF. The CDR3 DNA reads TGTGCCAGCAGGTTCAGCGGGGGGGGCTACGAGCAGTACTTC.

The J gene is TRBJ2-1, the V gene TRBV6-4; maybe TRBD2 (6 bases). CDR1 is MRHNA, CDR2 SNTAGT, per germline. Trimming stripped 4 bases from V and 0 bases from J, with 7 bases between. This CDR3 region has 14 residues. CDR3 sequence: CASSASDSYNEQFF. The CDR3 coding sequence is TGTGCCAGCAGTGCTAGCGACTCCTACAATGAGCAGTTCTTC.

The rearrangement uses TRBV27 and TRBJ2-1; a weak D match, TRBD2 (6 bases). This CDR3 has 17 residues. The V gene lost 5 bases and the J gene lost 2 bases, with 19 bases spanning the gap. Germline CDR1 reads MNHEY; CDR2 reads SMNVEV (reference sequence). The CDR3, as DNA: TGTGCCAGCAGTCTTCGGGGGACGGGGCGTACCTACAATGAGCAGTTCTTC. Protein product: CASSLRGTGRTYNEQFF.

This clonotype was seen a handful of times. The chain uses TRBV20-1 and TRBJ1-2; D is undetermined. CDR1 DFQATT and CDR2 SNEGSKA come from the germline V gene (reference sequence). This CDR3 has 15 residues. V shed 6 bases and J shed 4 bases, with 21 bases lying between them. The CDR3 region has the DNA TGCAGTGCCCCCCCCCCGGCCATGGTTGGCTATGGCTACACCTTC. Translated, it gives CSAPPPAMVGYGYTF.

This clonotype was detected only a few times. V gene TRBV6-6 combines with J gene TRBJ2-5; a weak D match, TRBD2 (6 bases). Trimming took off 1 base at V and 1 base at J, with 10 bases between the two ends. The CDR3 spans 15 residues. CDR1 is MNHNY and CDR2 is SVGAGI in the germline V gene (reference sequence). The CDR3 region is CASSYFRGFQETQYF. CDR3 DNA sequence: TGTGCCAGCAGTTACTTCCGGGGGTTCCAAGAGACCCAGTACTTC.

The gene calls are TRBV2 and TRBJ2-5; possibly TRBD1 for D (6 bases). Germline V gives CDR1 SNHLY, CDR2 FYNNEI. Trimming took 6 bases from V and 5 from J, leaving 10 bases between them. The CDR3 has 12 residues. The CDR3, as DNA: TGTGCCAGCAGACAGGGAACGGAGACCCAGTACTTC. It translates to CASRQGTETQYF.

The chain recombines TRBV24-1 with TRBJ2-3; TRBD2 aligns across 11 bases. With V trimmed by 4 bases and J by 5 bases, 7 bases remained unmatched. The CDR3 has 16 amino acids. The germline CDR1 and CDR2 sequences are KGHDR and SFDVKD. The CDR3 nucleotides are TGTGCCACCAGTGAGCCACTAGCGGGAGTTGGAGATACGCAGTATTTT. Translation: CATSEPLAGVGDTQYF.

The rearrangement uses TRBV6-1 and TRBJ1-5, with a tentative D call TRBD1 (5 bases). CDR1 is MNHNS, CDR2 SASEGT, per germline. This CDR3 has 13 amino acids. Trimming left V 9 bases short and J 6 bases short, with 15 bases between. The CDR3 sequence is CASESGGGQPQHF. The CDR3 DNA is TGTGCCAGTGAATCGGGGGGGGGTCAGCCCCAGCATTTT.

This clonotype was observed a handful of times. The genes are TRBV5-1 and TRBJ1-2; D perhaps matches TRBD1 (5 bases). The CDR3 has 15 residues. Germline assignment: CDR1 SGHRS and CDR2 YFSETQ. V lost 5 bases and J lost 0, with 14 bases in between. The CDR3 DNA is TGCGCCAGCAGTTTTGGACACGCAACTAACTATGGCTACACCTTC. Amino acid sequence: CASSFGHATNYGYTF.

In this sample, this clonotype turned up a few times. The rearrangement uses TRBV29-1 and TRBJ2-5; 9 nucleotides agree with TRBD1. Germline loops: CDR1 SQVTM, CDR2 ANQGSEA. The J segment lost 1 base and the V segment lost 7 bases, leaving 4 bases of the junction unmatched. CDR3 size: 13 residues. For the CDR3, the DNA is TGCAGCGGCGGACAGGGGCGCCAAGAGACCCAGTACTTC. This encodes CSGGQGRQETQYF. The full variable domain, its missing parts supplied by reference TRBV29-1 and TRBJ2-5, is SAVISQKPSRDICQRGTSLTIQCQVDSQVTMMFWYRQQPGQSLTLIATANQGSEATYESGFVIDKFPISRPNLTFSTLTVSNMSPEDSSIYLCSGGQGRQETQYFGPGTRLLVL.

The rearrangement joins TRBV12-3 or TRBV12-4 to TRBJ1-1, with TRBD1 as a possible D gene (5 bases). The germline V and J ends were trimmed by 4 bases and 7 bases, with 16 bases remaining between them. The CDR3 contains 14 residues. CDR3 coding DNA: TGTGCCAGCAGTTCCCGGGACGGAAGTTATGAAGCTTTCTTT. Its protein product is CASSSRDGSYEAFF.

The J gene is TRBJ2-7, the V gene TRBV21-1; TRBD1, the D gene given by the table, was not confirmed from the DNA. TRBV21-1 is a pseudogene segment. This CDR3 comprises 19 residues. The CDR3 region has the DNA TGTGCCAGCATTGGAAGGACGGAGGACAGACTTTATCGAACCTACGAGCAGTACTTC. It translates to CASIGRTEDRLYRTYEQYF.

The chain joins TRBV9 to TRBJ2-1, with 9 positions matching TRBD2. CDR1 and CDR2 (germline): SGDLS, YYNGEE. The CDR3 sequence is 14 residues long. Trimming took 3 bases from V and 6 from J; bases not matched to a gene: 4. This CDR3 is CASSGGGGANEQFF. The CDR3 DNA sequence: TGTGCCAGCAGCGGTGGCGGGGGGGCCAATGAGCAGTTCTTC.

The chain has TRBV5-1 and TRBJ2-3; 7 bases fit TRBD1. After removal of 7 bases from V and 4 bases from J, the junction contained 9 bases not matched to a gene. CDR3 length: 14 amino acids. Germline CDR1 and CDR2: SGHRS and YFSETQ. The CDR3 sequence: CASSWGQGADTQYF. The CDR3 DNA is TGCGCCAGCTCCTGGGGTCAGGGGGCAGATACGCAGTATTTT.

This clonotype has only a few counts. The gene calls are TRBV6-6 and TRBJ2-1, with 7 bases identical to TRBD2. The CDR3 spans 14 residues. The V gene's germline CDR1 is MNHNY and CDR2 SVGAGI (reference sequence). V gave up 5 bases and J gave up 13 bases; unmatched junction bases: 14. CDR3 coding DNA: TGTGCCAGCAGTCGACTAGCCAACCTGGATCCCCAGTTCTTC. Translation: CASSRLANLDPQFF.

Only a few counts were recorded for this clonotype. The chain uses TRBV6-6 and TRBJ2-5; TRBD1 matches at 8 bases. This CDR3 region has 14 residues. The ends lost 6 bases at V and 5 bases at J; junction bases unmatched: 8. CDR1 MNHNY and CDR2 SVGAGI come from the germline V gene (reference sequence). The CDR3, as DNA: TGTGCCAGCAGGGAGACAGGGGTGGGTGAGACCCAGTACTTC. As protein: CASRETGVGETQYF.

The V gene is TRBV20-1, the J gene TRBJ2-7; D remains unclear. The germline CDR1 and CDR2 sequences are DFQATT and SNEGSKA (reference sequence). This CDR3 region has 13 residues. V was shortened by 2 bases and J by 3 bases, with 11 bases between the two germline ends. CDR3 DNA sequence: TGCAGTGCTAGACCACCAAGTAACTACGAGCAGTACTTC. It translates to CSARPPSNYEQYF.

The DNA for the CDR3 is TGTGCCAGCAGTTTCAGGGGGCGAGGTCTCTCCTATAATTCACCCCTCCACTTT. It specifies CASSFRGRGLSYNSPLHF. The J gene is TRBJ1-6, the V gene TRBV27; TRBD1 agrees at 8 bases. With 3 bases clipped from V and 0 bases from J, the junction kept 7 bases outside the gene matches. The CDR3 runs 18 residues. Germline assignment: CDR1 MNHEY and CDR2 SMNVEV (reference sequence).

There are a few counts of this clonotype. The chain links TRBV11-3 to TRBJ2-5; 14 bases map to TRBD2. The CDR3 length is 17 residues. Unmatched junction bases numbered 10, after V lost 5 bases and J lost 5 bases. Germline CDR1 is SGHNT and CDR2 is YENEEA. CDR3 sequence (DNA): TGTGCCAGCAGCAAGGGACTAGCGGGAGCCCGGTGGGAGACCCAGTACTTC. Its protein is CASSKGLAGARWETQYF.